This TCR beta chain comes out of a study of tumor and adjacent non-tumor tissue in lung cancer. Germline CDR1 MNHNS, CDR2 SASEGT. This CDR3 is built from 13 residues. A modified ARM-PCR protocol with three rounds of nested PCR amplified TCRbeta. From the multiplex PCR reads, TCRdb called clonotypes with MiXCR, one entry per CDR3 protein. The data show over 80,000 distinct CDR3 sequences, 76% seen once. General study findings and limits: Compared with tumor, normal lung showed significantly lower TCR diversity.

This sample's RNA came from whole unsorted tissue. Distant lung tissue was collected more than 3 cm away from the tumor edge. As regards this clonotype: Its specificity is unknown. An end of the junction does not agree with germline; a read error may underlie this.

The V call is TRBV6-1, the J call TRBJ1-4, with D perhaps TRBD1 (6 bases). The TCR originated in a woman aged 45-65 years with non-small cell lung cancer. Specimen: distant non-tumor lung tissue. CDR3 nucleotides: TGTACCAGCAACAGGGATGTAAACGAAAAACTGTTTTTT. Amino acid sequence: CTSNRDVNEKLFF.